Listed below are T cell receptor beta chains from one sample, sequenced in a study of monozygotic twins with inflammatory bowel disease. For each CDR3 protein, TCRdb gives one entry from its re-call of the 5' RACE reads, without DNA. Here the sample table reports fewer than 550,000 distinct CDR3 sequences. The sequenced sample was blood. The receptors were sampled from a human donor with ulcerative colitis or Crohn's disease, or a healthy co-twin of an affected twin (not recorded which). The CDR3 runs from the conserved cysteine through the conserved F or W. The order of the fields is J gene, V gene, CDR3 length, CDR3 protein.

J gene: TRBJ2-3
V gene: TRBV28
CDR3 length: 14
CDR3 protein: CASTRSGLTDTQYF

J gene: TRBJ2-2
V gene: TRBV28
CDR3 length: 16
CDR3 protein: CASSSHGLSHTGELFF

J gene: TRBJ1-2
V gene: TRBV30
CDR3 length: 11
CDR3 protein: CAWTEGVRYTF

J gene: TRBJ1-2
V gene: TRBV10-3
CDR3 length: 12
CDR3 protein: CAISETAYGYTF

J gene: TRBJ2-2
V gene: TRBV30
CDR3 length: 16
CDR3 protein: CAWRVGWTVNTGELFF

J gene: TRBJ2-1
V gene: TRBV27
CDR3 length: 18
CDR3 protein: CASSLSWAGGDITHEQFF

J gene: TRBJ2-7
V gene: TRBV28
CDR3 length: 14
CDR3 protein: CASRRGQGANEQYF

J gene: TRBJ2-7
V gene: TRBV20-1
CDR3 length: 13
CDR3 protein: CSSKGQPTYEQYF

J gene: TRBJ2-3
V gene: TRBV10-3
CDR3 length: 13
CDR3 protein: CAISDLSTDTQYF

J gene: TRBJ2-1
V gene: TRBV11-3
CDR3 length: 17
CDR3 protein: CASSLDSRDSGYNEQFF

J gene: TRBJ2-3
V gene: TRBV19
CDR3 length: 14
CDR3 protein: CASARGDRTDTQYF

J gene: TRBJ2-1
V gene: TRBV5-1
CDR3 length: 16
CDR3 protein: CASSLPGLAGAGEQFF

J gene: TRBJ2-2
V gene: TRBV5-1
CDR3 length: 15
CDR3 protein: CASSWTGPGTGELFF

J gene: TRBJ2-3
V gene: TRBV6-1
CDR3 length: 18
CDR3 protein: CASRVAGVLATSTDTQYF

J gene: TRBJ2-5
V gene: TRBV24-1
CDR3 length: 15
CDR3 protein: CATSDPSTRGETQYF

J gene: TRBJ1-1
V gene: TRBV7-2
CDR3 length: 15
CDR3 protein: CASSLLGQGFTEAFF

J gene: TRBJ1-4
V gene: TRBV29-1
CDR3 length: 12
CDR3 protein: CSGGTNNEKLFF

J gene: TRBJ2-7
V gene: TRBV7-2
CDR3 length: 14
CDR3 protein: CASSLPGPFAEQYF

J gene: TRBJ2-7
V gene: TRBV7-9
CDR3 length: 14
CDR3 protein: CASSLGRPQYEQYF

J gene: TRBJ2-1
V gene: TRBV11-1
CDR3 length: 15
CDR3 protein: CASRPRGSSYNEQFF

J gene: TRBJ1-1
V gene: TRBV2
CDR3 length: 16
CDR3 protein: CASRDITGTLNTEAFF

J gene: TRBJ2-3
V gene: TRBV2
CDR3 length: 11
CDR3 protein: CASGYTDTQYF

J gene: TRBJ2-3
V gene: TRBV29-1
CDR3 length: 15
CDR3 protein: CSVEGQAGGTDTQYF

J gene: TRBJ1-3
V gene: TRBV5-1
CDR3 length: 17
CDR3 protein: CASSLGGTGGSGNTIYF

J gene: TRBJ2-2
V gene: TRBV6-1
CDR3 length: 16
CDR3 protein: CASSELAGAATGELFF

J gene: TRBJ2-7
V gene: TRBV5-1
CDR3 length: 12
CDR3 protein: CASSTKDRVQYF

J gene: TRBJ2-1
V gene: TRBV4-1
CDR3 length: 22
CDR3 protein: CASSQEPPGLAGRINSYNEQFF

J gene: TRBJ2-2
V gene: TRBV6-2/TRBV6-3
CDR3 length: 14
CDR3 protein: CASSFLDNTGELFF

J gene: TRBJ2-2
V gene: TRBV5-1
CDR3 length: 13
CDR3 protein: CASSLGSTGELFF

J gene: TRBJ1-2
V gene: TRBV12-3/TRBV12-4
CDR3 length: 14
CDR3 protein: CASSLALTVTGYTF

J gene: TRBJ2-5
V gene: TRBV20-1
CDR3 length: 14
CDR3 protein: CSARGRWGEETQYF

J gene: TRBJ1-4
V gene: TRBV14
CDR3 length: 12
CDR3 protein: CASKSASEKLFF

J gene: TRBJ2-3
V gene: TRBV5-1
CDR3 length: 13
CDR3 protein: CASRTGQTDTQYF

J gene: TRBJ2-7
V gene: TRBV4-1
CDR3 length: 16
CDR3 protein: CASSQDDRGPFYEQYF

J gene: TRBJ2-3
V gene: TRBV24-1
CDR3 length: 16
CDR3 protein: CATSDSTKGSTDTQYF

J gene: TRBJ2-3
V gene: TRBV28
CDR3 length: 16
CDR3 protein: CASSPPGAGSTDTQYF

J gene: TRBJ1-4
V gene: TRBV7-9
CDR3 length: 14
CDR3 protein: CASSSLEVGEKLFF

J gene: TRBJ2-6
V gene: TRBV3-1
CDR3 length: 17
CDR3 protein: CASSPSGLISGANVLTF

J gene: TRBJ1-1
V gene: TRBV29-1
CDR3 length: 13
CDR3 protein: CSVEQVYNTEAFF

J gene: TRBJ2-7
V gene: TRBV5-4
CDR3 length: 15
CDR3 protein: CASSRSGKKTNEQYF

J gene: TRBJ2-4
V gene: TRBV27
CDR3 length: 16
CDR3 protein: CASSLRAGGYVNIQYF

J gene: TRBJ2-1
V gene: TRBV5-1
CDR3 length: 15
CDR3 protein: CASRYLSGIYNEQFF